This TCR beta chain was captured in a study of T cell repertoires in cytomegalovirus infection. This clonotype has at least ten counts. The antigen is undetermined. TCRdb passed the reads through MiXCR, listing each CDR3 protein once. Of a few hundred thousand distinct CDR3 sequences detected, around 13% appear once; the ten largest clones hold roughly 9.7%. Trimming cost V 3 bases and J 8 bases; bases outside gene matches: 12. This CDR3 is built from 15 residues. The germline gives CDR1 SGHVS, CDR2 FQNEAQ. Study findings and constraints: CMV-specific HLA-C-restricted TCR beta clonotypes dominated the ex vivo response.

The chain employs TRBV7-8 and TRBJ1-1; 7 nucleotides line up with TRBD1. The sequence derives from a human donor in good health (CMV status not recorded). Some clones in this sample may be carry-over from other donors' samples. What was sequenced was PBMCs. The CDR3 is CASSFRGQPEREAFF. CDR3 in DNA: TGTGCCAGCAGCTTCCGGGGACAGCCGGAGAGGGAAGCTTTCTTT.